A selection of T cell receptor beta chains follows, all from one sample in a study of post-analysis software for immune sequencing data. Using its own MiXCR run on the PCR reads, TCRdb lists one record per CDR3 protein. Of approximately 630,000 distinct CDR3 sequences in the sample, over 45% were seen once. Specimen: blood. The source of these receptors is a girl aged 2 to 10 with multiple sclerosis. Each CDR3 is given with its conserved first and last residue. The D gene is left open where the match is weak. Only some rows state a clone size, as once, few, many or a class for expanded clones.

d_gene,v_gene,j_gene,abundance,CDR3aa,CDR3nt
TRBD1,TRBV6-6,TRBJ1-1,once,CASSSSSGTGIAFF,TGTGCCAGCAGTTCGTCATCCGGGACAGGCATAGCTTTCTTT
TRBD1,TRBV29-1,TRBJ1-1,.,CSTRQGDTEAFF,TGCAGCACCCGACAGGGTGACACTGAAGCTTTCTTT
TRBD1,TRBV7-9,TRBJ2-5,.,CASSLFRDSQETQYF,TGTGCCAGCAGCTTATTTCGGGACAGCCAAGAGACCCAGTACTTC
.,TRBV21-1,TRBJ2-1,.,CASSKTLTGGEDYEQFF,TGTGCCAGCAGCAAGACGTTGACAGGGGGAGAAGACTATGAGCAGTTCTTC
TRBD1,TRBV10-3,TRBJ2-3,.,CAISAPRQGGTDTQYF,TGTGCCATCAGTGCCCCAAGACAGGGCGGCACAGATACGCAGTATTTT
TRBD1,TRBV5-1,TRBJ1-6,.,CASSDGTADSPLHF,TGCGCCAGCAGCGACGGGACAGCCGATTCACCCCTCCACTTT
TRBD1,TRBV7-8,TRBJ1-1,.,CASSPWTGGYMNTEAFF,TGTGCCAGCAGCCCATGGACAGGGGGCTATATGAACACTGAAGCTTTCTTT
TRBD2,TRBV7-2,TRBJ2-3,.,CASSPEALARDTQYF,TGTGCCAGCAGCCCAGAAGCACTAGCGAGAGATACGCAGTATTTT
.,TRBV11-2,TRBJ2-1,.,CASSYSGPPGNEQFF,TGTGCCAGCAGCTATAGCGGACCTCCGGGGAATGAGCAGTTCTTC
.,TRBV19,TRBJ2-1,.,CASSIGTGGYYNEQFF,TGTGCCAGTAGTATAGGGACCGGGGGCTATTACAATGAGCAGTTCTTC
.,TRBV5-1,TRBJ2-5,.,CASSLDVAGAETQYF,TGCGCCAGCAGCTTGGACGTGGCCGGAGCGGAGACCCAGTACTTC
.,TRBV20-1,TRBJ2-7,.,CSARDLASYEQYF,TGCAGTGCTAGGGATCTAGCCTCCTACGAGCAGTACTTC
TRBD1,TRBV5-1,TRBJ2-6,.,CASSPIDRAGANVLTF,TGCGCCAGCAGTCCAATTGACAGGGCCGGGGCCAACGTCCTGACTTTC
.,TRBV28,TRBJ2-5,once,CASSKRLGDTQYF,TGTGCCAGCAGCAAGAGACTAGGGGATACCCAGTACTTC
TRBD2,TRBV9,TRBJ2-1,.,CASSAIAGGPYNEQFF,TGTGCCAGCAGCGCGATAGCGGGAGGACCATACAATGAGCAGTTCTTC
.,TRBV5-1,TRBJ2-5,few,CASSLTTQTQTQYF,TGCGCCAGCAGCTTAACTACCCAAACCCAGACCCAGTACTTC
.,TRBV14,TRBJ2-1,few,CASSQESRLAEQFF,TGTGCCAGCAGCCAAGAATCCCGCCTAGCAGAGCAGTTCTTC
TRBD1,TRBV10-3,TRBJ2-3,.,CAISELTGNTQYF,TGTGCCATCAGTGAGTTGACAGGGAATACGCAGTATTTT
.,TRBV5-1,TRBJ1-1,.,CASSLVPGGDTEAFF,TGCGCCAGCAGCTTGGTCCCGGGGGGGGACACTGAAGCTTTCTTT
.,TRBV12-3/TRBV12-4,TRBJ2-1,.,CASSPAAIPYEQFF,TGTGCCAGCAGTCCTGCAGCCATCCCCTACGAGCAGTTCTTC
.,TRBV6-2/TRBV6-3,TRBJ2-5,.,CASSSDRAPAKTQYF,TGTGCCAGCAGTTCGGACCGAGCCCCTGCGAAGACCCAGTACTTC
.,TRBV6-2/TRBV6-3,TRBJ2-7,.,CASSSPPYEQYF,TGTGCCAGCAGTTCCCCGCCCTACGAGCAGTACTTC